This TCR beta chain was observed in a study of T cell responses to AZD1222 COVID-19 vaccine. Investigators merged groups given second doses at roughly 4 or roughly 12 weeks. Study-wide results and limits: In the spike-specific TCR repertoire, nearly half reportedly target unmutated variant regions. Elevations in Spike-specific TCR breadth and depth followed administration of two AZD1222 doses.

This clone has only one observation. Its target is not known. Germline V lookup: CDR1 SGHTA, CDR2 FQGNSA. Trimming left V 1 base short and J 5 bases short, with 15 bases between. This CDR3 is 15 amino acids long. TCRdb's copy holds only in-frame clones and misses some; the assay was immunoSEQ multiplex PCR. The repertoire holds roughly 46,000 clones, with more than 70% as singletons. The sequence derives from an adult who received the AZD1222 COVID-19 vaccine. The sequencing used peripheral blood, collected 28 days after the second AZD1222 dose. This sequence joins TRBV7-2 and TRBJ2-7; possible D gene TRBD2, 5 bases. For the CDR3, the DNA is TGTGCCAGCAGCTTAGGAATCGCAGTGCGGGACGAGCAGTACTTC. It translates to CASSLGIAVRDEQYF.